The 3 T cell receptor beta chains below were found in one sample sequenced in a study of early T cells in non-severe SARS-CoV-2 infection. TCRdb redid the calling of the 5' RACE reads with MiXCR, one entry per CDR3 protein. This sample has about 58,000 distinct CDR3 sequences, with more than 7% found just once. Sequencing was carried out using whole blood. The source is an adult who was a healthcare worker with PCR-confirmed SARS-CoV-2 infection or an uninfected control (not recorded which).

This clonotype appeared many times. This sequence joins TRBV30 and TRBJ1-2; 8 positions match TRBD1. Trimming at V came to 2 bases and at J to 5 bases, leaving 13 bases not matched to a gene. CDR3 length: 16 residues. Germline CDR1 is GTSNPN and CDR2 is SVGIG (reference sequence). Here the CDR3 DNA reads TGTGCCTGGAGTATTTTCGGACAGGGAAGAGGGTATGGCTACACCTTC. It codes for CAWSIFGQGRGYGYTF.

The V and J genes are TRBV4-2 and TRBJ2-7; D is possibly TRBD1 (6 bases). V was trimmed by 1 base and J by 3 bases, leaving 10 bases between them. Per the germline V gene, CDR1 is LGHNA and CDR2 is YNFKEQ. The CDR3 extends over 14 amino acids. The CDR3 here is CASSQVRGNYEQYF. Written as DNA, the CDR3 is TGTGCCAGCAGCCAAGTAAGGGGGAACTACGAGCAGTACTTC.

This clonotype was seen more than once but under ten times. The chain uses TRBV20-1 and TRBJ2-5; 7 bases align to TRBD2. CDR1 is DFQATT, CDR2 SNEGSKA, per germline (reference sequence). Trimming at V came to 0 bases and at J to 5 bases, leaving 9 bases not matched to a gene. The CDR3 is made up of 15 amino acids. The DNA for the CDR3 is TGCAGTGCTAGAGACACTTCTAGCGGTGGGGAGACCCAGTACTTC. This codes for CSARDTSSGGETQYF.